The 19 T cell receptor beta chains presented below share a single source sample, sequenced in a study of cytomegalovirus exposure and HLA in healthy donors. A multiplex PCR was run with 60 Vbeta primers and 13 Jbeta primers. Data came from immunoSEQ multiplex PCR; TCRdb stores just in-frame clones and leaves some out. The repertoire holds 200,000 or so clones, with approximately 79% as singletons. Sequencing used PBMCs. These receptors all come from a girl aged 2 to 10 in good health and CMV-seronegative.

The rearrangement links TRBV27 to TRBJ1-1; D perhaps matches TRBD1 (6 bases). V was shortened by 0 bases and J by 1 base, with 6 bases between the two germline ends. The CDR3 extends over 14 amino acids. CDR1 and CDR2 from the germline V gene are MNHEY and SMNVEV (reference sequence). The chain's CDR3 is CASSLSTGNTEAFF. As DNA, the CDR3 is TGTGCCAGCAGTTTATCGACAGGGAACACTGAAGCTTTCTTT.

The chain has TRBV7-9 and TRBJ2-1; D remains unclear. Trimming removed 5 bases from V and 0 bases from J, with 8 bases in between. The CDR3 loop spans 14 amino acids. Germline V gene sequence: CDR1 SEHNR, CDR2 FQNEAQ (reference sequence). This CDR3 is CASSPPGSYNEQFF. DNA for the CDR3: TGTGCCAGCAGCCCGCCGGGCTCCTACAATGAGCAGTTCTTC.

CDR3 sequence (DNA): TGTGCCAGCAGCCAAGGGACAGGGTATAGCAATCAGCCCCAGCATTTT. Its protein is CASSQGTGYSNQPQHF. The chain joins TRBV6-6 to TRBJ1-5, with 9 bases identical to TRBD1. The CDR3 is made up of 16 amino acids. Trimming took 6 bases from V and 0 from J; bases not matched to a gene: 6. Germline assignment: CDR1 MNHNY and CDR2 SVGAGI (reference sequence).

The rearrangement links TRBV6-1 to TRBJ1-5; 8 nucleotides agree with TRBD1. Unmatched junction bases numbered 9, after V lost 3 bases and J lost 5 bases. The germline V gene encodes CDR1 MNHNS and CDR2 SASEGT. There are 16 residues in the CDR3. The CDR3 sequence is CASSDPRGRTHQPQHF. The CDR3, as DNA: TGTGCCAGCAGTGACCCCAGGGGGCGGACACATCAGCCCCAGCATTTT.

The gene calls are TRBV20-1 and TRBJ1-2; possible D gene TRBD1, 5 bases. The V gene's germline CDR1 is DFQATT and CDR2 SNEGSKA (reference sequence). This CDR3 region has 11 residues. The CDR3 sequence: CRGRGENGYTF. The CDR3 DNA is TGCAGGGGGCGGGGGGAAAATGGCTACACCTTC.

This clone was counted a few times. The chain combines TRBV7-7 with TRBJ2-3; D perhaps matches TRBD1 (6 bases). The CDR3 runs to 14 residues. Germline CDR1 reads SSHAT; CDR2 reads FNYEAQ (reference sequence). Trimming shortened V by 5 bases and J by 2 bases, and 11 bases separated the two germline ends. The CDR3, as DNA: TGTGCCAGCAGCCCTACAGGGTTCACAGATACGCAGTATTTT. Translating it yields CASSPTGFTDTQYF.

This chain uses TRBV5-4 with TRBJ2-5, with a weak D call TRBD2 (6 bases). CDR3 size: 15 residues. The germline V gene has CDR1 SGHNT and CDR2 YYREEE (reference sequence). V lost 4 bases, J lost 1 base, and 14 bases lay in between. The CDR3 region is CASSQEGGIQETQYF. CDR3 sequence (DNA): TGTGCCAGCAGCCAGGAGGGCGGTATCCAAGAGACCCAGTACTTC.

This chain joins TRBV27 and TRBJ1-2, with 10 bases identical to TRBD1. Germline-derived CDR1 and CDR2 are MNHEY and SMNVEV (reference sequence). The CDR3 length is 17 residues. Trimming removed 5 bases from V and 3 bases from J; junction bases left unmatched: 12. CDR3 residues: CASSPRTGGTLDYGYTF. The CDR3 DNA reads TGTGCCAGCAGTCCTAGGACAGGGGGAACACTCGACTATGGCTACACCTTC.

The chain employs TRBV11-2 and TRBJ2-7; D is unclear. V was pared by 1 base and J by 7 bases, with 14 bases between. There are 14 residues in the CDR3. Germline CDR1 and CDR2: SGHAT and FQNNGV. This CDR3 is CASSLAGPLSEQYF. Here the CDR3 DNA reads TGTGCCAGCAGCTTAGCAGGCCCCCTGAGTGAGCAGTACTTC.

V and J are TRBV10-1 and TRBJ1-6, with no clear D. Looked up from germline, CDR1 is WNHNN and CDR2 is SYGVQD (reference sequence). The CDR3 loop spans 14 amino acids. Deletions cut 2 bases from V and 10 bases from J, with 12 bases between. CDR3 protein: CASSENLRGSPLHF. The CDR3 coding sequence is TGCGCCAGCAGTGAGAACCTAAGAGGGTCACCCCTCCACTTT.

This clone was found a few times. The V and J genes are TRBV5-4 and TRBJ1-5, with 8 bases identical to TRBD1. This CDR3 has 13 amino acids. The germline V gene encodes CDR1 SGHNT and CDR2 YYREEE (reference sequence). The V and J ends lost 4 bases and 5 bases, in that order; junction bases with no gene match: 2. CDR3 coding DNA: TGTGCCAGCAGCGAGGACAGGGATCAGCCCCAGCATTTT. It codes for CASSEDRDQPQHF.

The rearrangement uses TRBV29-1 and TRBJ1-1, with D tentatively TRBD1 (5 bases). With 3 bases removed from V and 5 bases from J, the gap between germline ends came to 10 bases. Looked up from germline, CDR1 is SQVTM and CDR2 is ANQGSEA. This CDR3 is 12 amino acids long. CDR3 DNA sequence: TGCAGCGTTGACAGGGCAGGAACTGAAGCTTTCTTT. It yields the protein CSVDRAGTEAFF.

This clone was counted between two and nine times. The chain joins TRBV28 to TRBJ2-2, with 8 positions matching TRBD2. The V and J ends lost 4 bases and 8 bases, in that order; junction bases with no gene match: 9. The CDR3 length is 15 residues. From germline, CDR1 is MDHEN and CDR2 SYDVKM. CDR3 protein: CASSSAGAAGGELFF. CDR3 sequence (DNA): TGTGCCAGCAGTTCAGCGGGAGCGGCCGGTGGGGAGCTGTTTTTT.

The chain has TRBV4-1 and TRBJ2-5; a possible D gene is TRBD1 (7 bases). The J call may be wrong; the DNA end is better matched by TRBJ2-7. Germline assignment: CDR1 MGHRA and CDR2 YSYEKL. This CDR3 is built from 16 residues. The CDR3 region is CASSQDGGGRSYEQYF. CDR3 coding DNA: TGCGCCAGCAGCCAAGATGGAGGGGGCAGAAGCTACGAGCAGTACTTC.

The chain couples TRBV6-1 to TRBJ2-3; 9 bases agree with TRBD1. V shed 3 bases and J 5 bases; nucleotides not matched to a gene: 3. Germline CDR1 is MNHNS and CDR2 is SASEGT. This CDR3 comprises 14 residues. The CDR3 loop reads CASSEDRGRDTQYF. In DNA, the CDR3 is TGTGCCAGCAGTGAGGACAGGGGAAGAGATACGCAGTATTTT.

The chain has TRBV14 and TRBJ1-1; 8 bases map to TRBD1. The V gene end was trimmed by 7 bases and the J gene end by 2 bases; junction bases not matched to a gene: 6. Germline V gene sequence: CDR1 SGHDN, CDR2 FVKESK. CDR3 size: 14 residues. DNA for the CDR3: TGTGCCAGCACCAAGGACAGGGCTAACACTGAAGCTTTCTTT. It is translated as CASTKDRANTEAFF.

This clone was recorded once. The rearrangement joins TRBV6-5 to TRBJ1-2, with 8 nucleotides matching TRBD1. The CDR3 is 14 residues long. The J segment lost 4 bases and the V segment lost 5 bases, leaving 6 bases of the junction unmatched. CDR1 is MNHEY, CDR2 SVGAGI, per germline. Written as DNA, the CDR3 is TGTGCCAGCAGTGACAGGGGAAGGGGCTATGGCTACACCTTC. This translates into CASSDRGRGYGYTF.

This rearrangement joins TRBV5-6 to TRBJ2-6; D is unresolved. Germline CDR1 and CDR2: SGHDT and YYEEEE. This CDR3 spans 15 amino acids. The germline V and J ends were trimmed by 0 bases and 4 bases, with 8 bases remaining between them. The CDR3 sequence: CASSLGPRGANVLTF. CDR3 bases: TGTGCCAGCAGCTTGGGTCCCCGGGGGGCCAACGTCCTGACTTTC.

The V call is TRBV16, the J call TRBJ1-4; D unresolved. This CDR3 is 16 amino acids long. V gave up 4 bases and J gave up 8 bases, with 20 bases separating them. Germline lookup yields CDR1 KGHSY and CDR2 FQNENV. This chain's CDR3 is CASSPNYLDGQEKLFF. For the CDR3, the DNA is TGTGCCAGCAGCCCGAACTACCTAGATGGTCAAGAAAAACTGTTTTTT.